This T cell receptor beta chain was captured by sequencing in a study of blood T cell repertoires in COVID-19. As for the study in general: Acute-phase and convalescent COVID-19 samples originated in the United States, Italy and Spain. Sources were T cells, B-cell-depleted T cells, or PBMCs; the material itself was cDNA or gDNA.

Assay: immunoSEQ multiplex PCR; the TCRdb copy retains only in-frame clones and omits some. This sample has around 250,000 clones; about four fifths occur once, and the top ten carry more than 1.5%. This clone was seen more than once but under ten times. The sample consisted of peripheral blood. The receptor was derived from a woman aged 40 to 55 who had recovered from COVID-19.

The CDR3 is CASSQRGGYTF. The CDR3, as DNA: TGTGCCAGCAGCCAAAGGGGTGGCTACACCTTC. The chain couples TRBV9 to TRBJ1-2; a weak D match, TRBD1 (5 bases). Germline V gene data show CDR1 as SGDLS and CDR2 as YYNGEE. Trimming left V 4 bases short and J 7 bases short, with 8 bases between. The CDR3 covers 11 residues.